Shown below are 28 T cell receptor beta chains from a single sample sequenced in a study of blood T cell repertoires in COVID-19. Sequencing used immunoSEQ multiplex PCR; TCRdb keeps in-frame clones, though not all of them. The table shows fewer than 120,000 clones, with roughly 80% occurring only once. The sequenced sample was peripheral blood. The origin of the receptors is a woman in her sixties or seventies with acute or convalescent COVID-19.

The V call is TRBV19, the J call TRBJ1-5, with 8 bases that match TRBD1. Germline loops: CDR1 LNHDA, CDR2 SQIVND (reference sequence). With V trimmed by 6 bases and J by 1 base, 8 bases remained unmatched. This CDR3 is built from 16 residues. This CDR3 reads CASRKTGAGSNQPQHF. The DNA for the CDR3 is TGTGCCAGTAGGAAGACAGGGGCTGGGAGCAATCAGCCCCAGCATTTT.

V is TRBV27 and J is TRBJ1-4; no firm D call. Germline V gene sequence: CDR1 MNHEY, CDR2 SMNVEV (reference sequence). The V and J ends lost 3 bases and 8 bases respectively, with 13 bases between them. The CDR3 covers 14 residues. CDR3 loop: CASSFRGVGEKLFF. In nucleotides, the CDR3 is TGTGCCAGCAGTTTTCGGGGAGTAGGGGAAAAACTGTTTTTT.

The chain has TRBV7-2 and TRBJ2-2, with D tentatively TRBD1 (5 bases). CDR3 length: 14 amino acids. In germline, CDR1 is SGHTA, CDR2 FQGNSA. V was cut by 2 bases and J by 7 bases, with 11 bases left in between. The CDR3 here is CASSLQQGGGELFF. In DNA, the CDR3 is TGTGCCAGCAGCTTACAGCAGGGCGGCGGGGAGCTGTTTTTT.

This clone is a singleton in its sample. The DNA of the CDR3 is TGTGCCAGCAGTTCCGACAGGGGGGAGCATCAGCCCCAGCATTTT. It yields the protein CASSSDRGEHQPQHF. This rearrangement joins TRBV6-2 or TRBV6-3 to TRBJ1-5, with 9 bases matching TRBD1. In germline, CDR1 is MNHEY, CDR2 SVGEGT. CDR3 size: 15 residues. Trimming cost V 4 bases and J 5 bases; bases outside gene matches: 6.

The chain recombines TRBV7-6 with TRBJ1-2; D remains ambiguous. This CDR3 is built from 13 residues. The V gene lost 1 base and the J gene lost 3 bases, with 6 bases spanning the gap. Germline CDR1 SGHVS, CDR2 FNYEAQ. The chain's CDR3 is CASSLGGDYGYTF. In nucleotides, the CDR3 is TGTGCCAGCAGCTTAGGCGGGGACTATGGCTACACCTTC.

The CDR3 DNA is TGTGCCAGCAGCTTGGACAGGGGCTACGAGCAGTACTTC. Its translation is CASSLDRGYEQYF. The chain links TRBV5-6 to TRBJ2-7; the match to TRBD1 covers 7 bases. This CDR3 is built from 13 residues. Germline V gene lookup returns CDR1 SGHDT and CDR2 YYEEEE. V gave up 0 bases and J gave up 3 bases; unmatched junction bases: 0.

The chain joins TRBV4-3 to TRBJ1-2, with TRBD1 matching 11 bases. Germline-derived CDR1 and CDR2 are LGHNA and YSLEER. The CDR3 is 16 residues long. V lost 4 bases to trimming and J lost 7 bases; unmatched junction nucleotides: 11. The CDR3 spells CASSPTPGQGALGYTF. The CDR3 bases are TGCGCCAGCAGCCCGACCCCCGGACAGGGGGCGCTTGGCTACACCTTC.

V usage is TRBV18 and J usage is TRBJ2-7; D call uncertain. The ends were cut back, 6 bases at V and 3 bases at J, with 12 bases in the middle. The length of the CDR3 is 13 residues. CDR1 and CDR2 from the germline V gene are KGHSH and LQKENI. The CDR3 loop reads CASSRDSYYEQYF. CDR3 nucleotide sequence: TGTGCCAGCTCTCGAGATTCTTACTACGAGCAGTACTTC.

This chain links TRBV2 with TRBJ2-1, with 7 bases matching TRBD2. Germline CDR1 is SNHLY and CDR2 is FYNNEI. This CDR3 has 16 amino acids. V was clipped by 3 bases and J by 0 bases; unmatched bases: 5. The CDR3 DNA sequence: TGTGCCAGCAGTGAGAGAATAGCGGGCTCCTACAATGAGCAGTTCTTC. It is translated as CASSERIAGSYNEQFF.

This chain uses TRBV5-4 with TRBJ2-7, with a tentative D call TRBD2 (5 bases). Looked up from germline, CDR1 is SGHNT and CDR2 is YYREEE (reference sequence). This CDR3 spans 13 amino acids. With 0 bases removed from V and 5 bases from J, the gap between germline ends came to 9 bases. The CDR3 bases are TGTGCCAGCAGCTTGGAGAGGGCCAACGAGCAGTACTTC. This gives the protein CASSLERANEQYF.

The V call is TRBV27, the J call TRBJ1-1; a weak D match, TRBD1 (5 bases). V was cut by 5 bases and J by 5 bases, with 21 bases left in between. The CDR3 length is 16 residues. Germline loops: CDR1 MNHEY, CDR2 SMNVEV (reference sequence). The chain's CDR3 is CASSPLISGGRTEAFF. The DNA for the CDR3 is TGTGCCAGCAGTCCCCTTATTTCCGGGGGAAGGACTGAAGCTTTCTTT.

This clone was detected once. The chain couples TRBV5-1 to TRBJ1-2; 7 bases fit TRBD1. With V trimmed by 4 bases and J by 3 bases, 15 bases remained unmatched. The germline V gene has CDR1 SGHRS and CDR2 YFSETQ. This CDR3 has 17 residues. The CDR3 DNA follows: TGCGCCAGCAGCCTTGTCTACAGGGGCTCTCAGCACTATGGCTACACCTTC. Translating gives CASSLVYRGSQHYGYTF.

This clone was observed once. This chain connects TRBV3-1 (or the pseudogene TRBV3-2) to TRBJ1-1, with 11 bases identical to TRBD1. The CDR3 is made up of 14 amino acids. Germline CDR1 and CDR2: LGHDT and YNNKEL (reference sequence). The V and J ends lost 2 bases and 6 bases, in that order; junction bases with no gene match: 2. The CDR3: CASSQPGQGAEAFF. CDR3 nucleotide sequence: TGTGCCAGCAGCCAACCGGGACAGGGGGCTGAAGCTTTCTTT.

The CDR3 region has the DNA TGCGCCAGCAGCCGGGTTTGGGGGCCTACCACGCCTGGCTACACCTTC. Translating gives CASSRVWGPTTPGYTF. This chain uses TRBV4-1 with TRBJ1-2; tentatively, D is TRBD1 (6 bases). The CDR3 contains 16 residues. Trimming removed 4 bases at V and 7 bases at J, with 22 bases between. Germline loops: CDR1 MGHRA, CDR2 YSYEKL.

The V and J genes are TRBV7-2 and TRBJ1-4; TRBD1 matches 8 bases. Germline CDR1 is SGHTA and CDR2 is FQGNSA. J gave up 3 bases and V 5 bases, and 5 bases lay outside the gene matches. The CDR3 loop spans 15 amino acids. The chain's CDR3 is CASSIQGGANEKLFF. As DNA, the CDR3 is TGTGCCAGCAGCATACAGGGGGGAGCTAATGAAAAACTGTTTTTT.

This clone showed up just once. The chain employs TRBV5-6 and TRBJ1-1; the D is unclear. The germline V gene encodes CDR1 SGHDT and CDR2 YYEEEE. This CDR3 is built from 12 residues. Trimming stripped 2 bases from V and 1 base from J, with 3 bases between. Here the CDR3 DNA reads TGTGCCAGCAGCTTCGGGAACACTGAAGCTTTCTTT. This sequence encodes CASSFGNTEAFF.

The chain joins TRBV4-2 to TRBJ2-5; 7 bases agree with TRBD1. CDR3 length: 14 residues. Germline CDR1 LGHNA, CDR2 YNFKEQ. V lost 3 bases and J lost 3; bases outside the gene matches: 4. This CDR3 is CASSQGQREETQYF. The CDR3 region has the DNA TGTGCCAGCAGCCAGGGACAGAGAGAAGAGACCCAGTACTTC.

The V gene is TRBV4-3, the J gene TRBJ2-7; possible D gene TRBD2, 5 bases. This CDR3 is 14 amino acids long. Germline CDR1 and CDR2: LGHNA and YSLEER. V was shortened by 4 bases and J by 1 base, with 11 bases between the two germline ends. CDR3 nucleotide sequence: TGCGCCAGCAGCCCACAAGAGGGATCCTACGAGCAGTACTTC. It is translated as CASSPQEGSYEQYF.

This clone was observed a few times. The chain has TRBV5-1 and TRBJ1-2, with D possibly being TRBD1 (6 bases). Between the trimmed V and J ends, which lost 4 bases and 4 bases, there was a span of 11 bases. This CDR3 is 13 amino acids long. From germline, CDR1 is SGHRS and CDR2 YFSETQ. CDR3 region: CASSPGGAYGYTF. CDR3 sequence (DNA): TGCGCCAGCAGCCCGGGGGGGGCCTATGGCTACACCTTC.

This chain joins TRBV11-1 and TRBJ1-1; 8 nucleotides line up with TRBD1. V trimming: 6 bases; J trimming: 6 bases; junction bases outside the gene matches: 6. Per germline, CDR1 SGHAT and CDR2 FQDESV (reference sequence). The CDR3 has 13 residues. CDR3 bases: TGTGCCAGCAGTCAACAGGGGGGCGCTGAAGCTTTCTTT. It is translated as CASSQQGGAEAFF.

This chain joins TRBV2 and TRBJ1-6; 8 nucleotides line up with TRBD1. The CDR3 consists of 15 residues. V lost 6 bases, J lost 16 bases, and 17 bases stayed unmatched. Germline loops: CDR1 SNHLY, CDR2 FYNNEI. The CDR3 region is CASRADRDRGRGLHF. CDR3 coding DNA: TGTGCCAGCAGGGCGGACAGGGACCGTGGACGAGGGCTCCACTTT.

V gene TRBV5-1 combines with J gene TRBJ1-5; 9 bases match TRBD1. V lost 5 bases and J lost 4; bases outside the gene matches: 7. Germline assignment: CDR1 SGHRS and CDR2 YFSETQ. This CDR3 contains 15 residues. CDR3 DNA sequence: TGCGCCAGCAGTTCGGGAGGGACAGGGAATCAGCCCCAGCATTTT. Its protein is CASSSGGTGNQPQHF.

The V and J genes are TRBV2 and TRBJ2-5; TRBD2 matches 10 bases. Germline-derived CDR1 and CDR2 are SNHLY and FYNNEI. The CDR3 sequence is 16 residues long. Trimming removed 6 bases from V and 5 bases from J; junction bases left unmatched: 12. The CDR3: CASRGISGGAFETQYF. The CDR3 nucleotides are TGTGCCAGCAGGGGTATAAGCGGGGGGGCCTTTGAGACCCAGTACTTC.

This clone was observed a single time. This chain links TRBV7-2 with TRBJ1-6; no clear D gene. CDR1 is SGHTA, CDR2 FQGNSA, per germline. The CDR3 spans 16 residues. Deletions cut 0 bases from V and 0 bases from J, with 6 bases between. CDR3 sequence reads: CASSLAAGSYNSPLHF. The CDR3 region has the DNA TGTGCCAGCAGCTTAGCGGCAGGCTCCTATAATTCACCCCTCCACTTT. Filled out from reference TRBV7-2 and TRBJ1-6, the complete variable domain reads GAGVSQSPSNKVTEKGKDVELRCDPISGHTALYWYRQSLGQGLEFLIYFQGNSAPDKSGLPSDRFSAERTGGSVSTLTIQRTQQEDSAVYLCASSLAAGSYNSPLHFGNGTRLTVT.

V usage is TRBV6-5 and J usage is TRBJ1-2; D is ambiguous. V was shortened by 2 bases and J by 4 bases, with 8 bases between the two germline ends. CDR3 length: 13 amino acids. The germline gives CDR1 MNHEY, CDR2 SVGAGI. In DNA, the CDR3 is TGTGCCAGCAGTTACCCGGGTCTCTATGGCTACACCTTC. Residues: CASSYPGLYGYTF.

The V call is TRBV9, the J call TRBJ1-2, with 10 positions matching TRBD1. The V and J ends lost 2 bases and 3 bases, in that order; junction bases with no gene match: 4. The CDR3 runs to 15 residues. Germline V lookup: CDR1 SGDLS, CDR2 YYNGEE. The DNA of the CDR3 is TGTGCCAGCAGCGTCACAGGACAGGGGGACTATGGCTACACCTTC. Translating it yields CASSVTGQGDYGYTF.

This clone showed up just a few times. The V gene is TRBV3-1 (or the pseudogene TRBV3-2), the J gene TRBJ1-6; D not resolved. The CDR3 runs to 13 residues. Germline V gene lookup returns CDR1 LGHDT and CDR2 YNNKEL (reference sequence). V was clipped by 2 bases and J by 14 bases, with 13 bases between them. CDR3 nucleotide sequence: TGTGCCAGCAGCCAAAACGGGGTCCGGTCCCTCCACTTT. This sequence encodes CASSQNGVRSLHF.

The chain links TRBV4-3 to TRBJ1-6, with 8 positions matching TRBD1. Losses at the gene ends were 2 bases for V and 5 bases for J; bases not matched to a gene: 2. There are 15 residues in the CDR3. Germline V CDR1 and CDR2: LGHNA, YSLEER. The CDR3 DNA sequence: TGCGCCAGCAGCCAATCGGACAGGGATAATTCACCCCTCCACTTT. Amino acid sequence: CASSQSDRDNSPLHF.